Listed below are T cell receptor beta chains from one sample, sequenced in a study of T cell responses to AZD1222 COVID-19 vaccine. Method: immunoSEQ multiplex PCR; TCRdb's copy keeps in-frame clones and lacks some. The table lists some 150,000 clones, less than 95% of them singletons. The starting material was peripheral blood, obtained on day 0 of AZD1222 vaccination. The receptors were gathered from an adult in good health. CDR3s include the opening cysteine and the closing phenylalanine or tryptophan. The order of the fields is J gene, clone size, V gene, D gene, CDR3 protein, CDR3 DNA. A D gene is named only where the DNA matches it firmly. Some rows mark clone size as missing; the rest say once, few, many or name a class of expanded clone.

>TRBJ2-2|NA|TRBV6-5|TRBD2
CASSRRGGRTGELFF
TGTGCCAGCAGCCGGCGCGGGGGGAGAACCGGGGAGCTGTTTTTT
>TRBJ1-2|NA|TRBV7-9|NA
CASSSPMGSSGYTF
TGTGCCAGCAGCTCACCTATGGGGAGCTCTGGCTACACCTTC
>TRBJ2-1|NA|TRBV5-1|TRBD2
CASSLAGEGYNEQFF
TGCGCCAGCAGCTTAGCGGGAGAAGGCTACAATGAGCAGTTCTTC
>TRBJ2-1|NA|TRBV20-1|NA
CSAGEGGNSYNEQFF
TGCAGTGCTGGTGAGGGTGGGAATTCCTACAATGAGCAGTTCTTC
>TRBJ2-1|NA|TRBV5-8|NA
CASSLRTATDEQFF
TGTGCCAGCAGCTTGAGGACCGCGACGGATGAGCAGTTCTTC
>TRBJ1-6|many|TRBV3-1/TRBV3-2|NA
CASRQTGGRSPLHF
TGTGCCAGCAGACAGACAGGTGGACGGTCACCCCTCCACTTT
>TRBJ1-2|NA|TRBV12-3/TRBV12-4|NA
CASSYGDYGYTF
TGTGCCAGCAGTTACGGGGACTATGGCTACACCTTC
>TRBJ1-2|NA|TRBV28|NA
CASSLGGGGNYGYTF
TGTGCCAGCAGTTTGGGCGGGGGCGGAAACTATGGCTACACCTTC
>TRBJ1-3|NA|TRBV5-1|NA
CASSKGVSKDGNTIYF
TGCGCCAGCAGCAAGGGCGTCTCGAAGGATGGAAACACCATATATTTT
>TRBJ1-2|few|TRBV9|TRBD1
CASSAGQGDYGYTF
TGTGCCAGCAGCGCAGGACAGGGGGACTATGGCTACACCTTC
>TRBJ2-6|NA|TRBV18|NA
CASSPLAVQPAGANVLTF
TGTGCCAGCTCACCATTGGCAGTCCAACCGGCTGGGGCCAACGTCCTGACTTTC
>TRBJ1-2|NA|TRBV7-8|NA
CASSSERFPANYGYTF
TGTGCCAGCAGCTCCGAGAGATTCCCCGCTAACTATGGCTACACCTTC
>TRBJ2-1|NA|TRBV7-2|NA
CASSLKSPGVIINEQFF
TGTGCCAGCAGCTTAAAGTCCCCAGGGGTCATCATAAATGAGCAGTTCTTC
>TRBJ2-5|NA|TRBV6-5|NA
CASGWTSETQYF
TGTGCCAGCGGGTGGACGTCAGAGACCCAGTACTTC
>TRBJ1-5|NA|TRBV2|NA
CASSADGFSQPQHF
TGTGCCAGCAGTGCAGATGGTTTTAGCCAGCCCCAGCATTTT
>TRBJ1-1|once|TRBV28|TRBD1
CASTPGQGAYTEAFF
TGTGCCAGCACCCCGGGACAGGGGGCCTACACTGAAGCTTTCTTT
>TRBJ1-2|NA|TRBV6-1|TRBD1
CASSEPGQVGGYGYTF
TGTGCCAGCAGTGAGCCGGGACAGGTTGGGGGCTATGGCTACACCTTC
>TRBJ1-6|NA|TRBV6-2/TRBV6-3|NA
CASSYTDNSPLHF
TGTGCCAGCAGTTATACGGATAATTCACCCCTCCACTTT
>TRBJ1-1|NA|TRBV6-5|NA
CASSNTEAFF
TGTGCCAGTTCGAACACTGAAGCTTTCTTT
>TRBJ1-4|NA|TRBV4-1|NA
CASSQAEGGEKLFF
TGCGCCAGCAGCCAAGCCGAGGGCGGTGAAAAACTGTTTTTT
>TRBJ2-5|NA|TRBV7-6|NA
CASRVGGETQYF
TGTGCCAGCAGGGTCGGAGGCGAGACCCAGTACTTC
>TRBJ1-3|NA|TRBV7-2|NA
CASSLVPLTGSGNTIYF
TGTGCCAGCAGCTTAGTCCCATTGACAGGCTCTGGAAACACCATATATTTT
>TRBJ2-5|NA|TRBV29-1|NA
CSVEGEKRETQYF
TGCAGCGTTGAAGGTGAGAAGCGGGAGACCCAGTACTTC
>TRBJ2-3|NA|TRBV5-1|TRBD1
CASSWGTASTDTQYF
TGCGCCAGCAGCTGGGGGACAGCTAGCACAGATACGCAGTATTTT
>TRBJ1-2|NA|TRBV4-1|NA
CASSQGGGTVYGYTF
TGCGCCAGCAGCCAAGGCGGAGGGACGGTCTATGGCTACACCTTC
>TRBJ1-5|NA|TRBV15|NA
CATGHDGHLVPQHF
TGTGCCACCGGACATGACGGTCATCTAGTGCCCCAGCATTTT
>TRBJ1-3|NA|TRBV19|NA
CASSIKGDTGLYSGNTIYF
TGTGCCAGTAGTATCAAGGGGGACACGGGCCTTTACTCTGGAAACACCATATATTTT
>TRBJ2-2|NA|TRBV27|TRBD2
CASGRGVTGELFF
TGTGCCAGCGGACGGGGGGTCACCGGGGAGCTGTTTTTT
>TRBJ2-1|NA|TRBV6-5|NA
CASTLPGKNEQFF
TGTGCCAGCACCCTCCCCGGCAAGAATGAGCAGTTCTTC
>TRBJ1-1|NA|TRBV5-1|NA
CASSSQGGETEAFF
TGCGCCAGCAGCTCGCAGGGAGGGGAGACTGAAGCTTTCTTT
>TRBJ1-6|NA|TRBV10-1|TRBD1
CASSATGSSPLHF
TGCGCCAGCAGTGCGACAGGGAGTTCACCCCTCCACTTT
>TRBJ2-3|NA|TRBV6-2/TRBV6-3|TRBD2
CASSPAGTSGPQYF
TGTGCCAGCAGTCCGGCCGGGACTAGCGGCCCGCAGTATTTT
>TRBJ1-2|NA|TRBV10-3|TRBD1
CAISGRDRDGYTF
TGTGCCATCAGTGGCCGGGACAGGGATGGCTACACCTTC
>TRBJ1-2|NA|TRBV10-3|NA
CAISESGRNYGYTF
TGTGCCATCAGTGAGTCGGGCAGGAACTATGGCTACACCTTC
>TRBJ1-5|NA|TRBV6-5|NA
CASLSREEIRPQHF
TGTGCCAGCCTCTCTCGAGAGGAGATCCGGCCCCAGCATTTT